The rows below give T cell receptor beta chains drawn from one sample of a study of glioma-infiltrating T cells after dendritic cell vaccination. The protocol was immunoSEQ multiplex PCR, while the TCRdb copy is restricted to in-frame clones and leaves out a portion. The repertoire holds around 78,000 clones, with 85% as singletons. The sample was blood, taken after dendritic cell vaccination. These receptors were collected from a human donor with glioblastoma. CDR3s include the opening cysteine and the closing phenylalanine or tryptophan. Each record gives: D gene, clone size, V gene, J gene, CDR3 DNA, CDR3 protein. D genes are given only for firm matches. Rows give clone size only sometimes, using once, few, many, or a class for an expanded clone.

-	-	TRBV5-1	TRBJ2-1	TGCGCCAGCAGCTTGGTTGTCGCGGCTAATGAGCAGTTCTTC	CASSLVVAANEQFF
TRBD2	-	TRBV6-4	TRBJ2-1	TGTGCCAGCAGTGGTATAGCGGGAGGGGATGAGCAGTTCTTC	CASSGIAGGDEQFF
-	-	TRBV5-1	TRBJ1-1	TGCGCCAGCAGCCGCGAATTGGGGCGGGAAGAAGCTTTCTTT	CASSRELGREEAFF
TRBD2	-	TRBV6-1	TRBJ2-7	TGTGCCACCACGGGACTAGCGAAATACGAGCAGTACTTC	CATTGLAKYEQYF
-	-	TRBV5-1	TRBJ2-1	TGCGCCAGCAGCTTACTCCCGGGAGTGCGGAATGAGCAGTTCTTC	CASSLLPGVRNEQFF
TRBD2	-	TRBV25-1	TRBJ2-1	TGTGCCAGCGGGGGGGGGTTCGGCGTAAACTGGGAGCAGTTCTTC	CASGGGFGVNWEQFF
TRBD1	-	TRBV30	TRBJ1-1	TGTGCCTGGAGCTCACTCCCCGGACAGGAGATGAACACTGAAGCTTTCTTT	CAWSSLPGQEMNTEAFF
TRBD1	-	TRBV7-2	TRBJ2-5	TGTGCCAGCAGCCGACAGGGCGGCGAGACCCAGTACTTC	CASSRQGGETQYF
TRBD2	-	TRBV10-2	TRBJ2-3	TGCGCCAGCATTGAACTGTCCGGGACTAGCGGGAGTGGGTATACGCAGTATTTT	CASIELSGTSGSGYTQYF
-	-	TRBV7-2	TRBJ1-2	TGTGCCAGCAGCCGGGACACAGAAACCTCCTGGAGCACCTTC	CASSRDTETSWSTF
-	-	TRBV20-1	TRBJ1-2	TGCAGTGCTAGACAGATATTGGGCTACACCTTC	CSARQILGYTF
-	-	TRBV4-1	TRBJ1-4	TGCGCCAGCAGCCAGGAGCTGAAGGGGCTAGTGGAAAAACTGTTTTTT	CASSQELKGLVEKLFF
-	-	TRBV25-1	TRBJ2-3	TGTGCCAGCAGTGAACCCGGACTCACAGATACGCAGTATTTT	CASSEPGLTDTQYF
-	-	TRBV5-1	TRBJ2-3	TGCGCCAGCAGCTTAGGAGGGGGCAAAAGCACAGATACGCAGTATTTT	CASSLGGGKSTDTQYF
TRBD1	few	TRBV6-1	TRBJ1-2	TGTGCCAGCAGCGACAGGGGCGAAACATATGGCTACACCTTC	CASSDRGETYGYTF
TRBD1	-	TRBV14	TRBJ2-7	TGTGCCAGCAGCCAAGCTCAGGGGGCCTACGAGCAGTACTTC	CASSQAQGAYEQYF
-	-	TRBV28	TRBJ2-7	TGTGCCAGCAGTTTAATTTCCTCTCCTTCCTACGAGCAGTACTTC	CASSLISSPSYEQYF
TRBD2	-	TRBV23-1	TRBJ2-5	TGCGCCAGCAGTCAGGGGACTACACGTATTGAGGAGACCCAGTACTTC	CASSQGTTRIEETQYF